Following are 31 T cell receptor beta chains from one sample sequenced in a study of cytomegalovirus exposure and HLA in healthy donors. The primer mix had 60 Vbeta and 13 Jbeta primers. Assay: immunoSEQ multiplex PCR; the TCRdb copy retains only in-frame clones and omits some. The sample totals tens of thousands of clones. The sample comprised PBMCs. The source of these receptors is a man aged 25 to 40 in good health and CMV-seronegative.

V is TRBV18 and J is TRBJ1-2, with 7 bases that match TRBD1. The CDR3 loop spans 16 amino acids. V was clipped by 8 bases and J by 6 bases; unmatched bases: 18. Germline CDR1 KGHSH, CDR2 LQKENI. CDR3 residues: CASAQTARGLSDGYTF. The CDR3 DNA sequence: TGTGCCAGCGCACAAACAGCAAGGGGGCTAAGTGATGGCTACACCTTC.

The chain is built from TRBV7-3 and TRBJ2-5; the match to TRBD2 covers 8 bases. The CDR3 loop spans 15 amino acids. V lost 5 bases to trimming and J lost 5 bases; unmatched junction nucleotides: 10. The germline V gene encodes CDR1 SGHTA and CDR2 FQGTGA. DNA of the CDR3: TGTGCCAGCAGCATCGGGGGGGGCGATACGGAGACCCAGTACTTC. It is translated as CASSIGGGDTETQYF.

In DNA, the CDR3 is TGCGCCAGCAGCCACCCTAGCGGGGGAGGGGCAGATACGCAGTATTTT. Protein: CASSHPSGGGADTQYF. The V call is TRBV5-1, the J call TRBJ2-3; 10 bases are shared with TRBD2. V was clipped by 4 bases and J by 4 bases; unmatched bases: 9. Germline CDR1 SGHRS, CDR2 YFSETQ. The CDR3 runs to 16 residues.

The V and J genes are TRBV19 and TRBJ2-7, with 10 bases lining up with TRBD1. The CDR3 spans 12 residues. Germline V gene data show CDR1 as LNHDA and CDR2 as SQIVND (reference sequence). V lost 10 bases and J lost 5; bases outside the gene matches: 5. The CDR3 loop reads CATSTGGDEQYF. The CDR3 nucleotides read TGTGCCACATCGACAGGGGGCGACGAGCAGTACTTC.

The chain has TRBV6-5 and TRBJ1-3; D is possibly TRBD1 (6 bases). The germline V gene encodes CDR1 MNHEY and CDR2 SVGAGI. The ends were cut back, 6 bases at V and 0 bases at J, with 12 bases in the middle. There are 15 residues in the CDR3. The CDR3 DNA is TGTGCCAGCAGCCGCGACAGGAGCTCTGGAAACACCATATATTTT. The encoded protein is CASSRDRSSGNTIYF.

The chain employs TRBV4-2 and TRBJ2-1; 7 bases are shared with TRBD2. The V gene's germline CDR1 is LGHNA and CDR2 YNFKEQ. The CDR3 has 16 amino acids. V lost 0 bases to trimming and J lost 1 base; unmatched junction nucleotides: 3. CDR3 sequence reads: CASSQDPGGSYNEQFF. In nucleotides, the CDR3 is TGTGCCAGCAGCCAAGATCCGGGGGGTTCCTACAATGAGCAGTTCTTC.

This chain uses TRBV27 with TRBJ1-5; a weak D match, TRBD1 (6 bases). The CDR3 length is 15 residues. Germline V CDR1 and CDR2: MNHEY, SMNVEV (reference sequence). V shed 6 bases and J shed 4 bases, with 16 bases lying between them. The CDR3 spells CASSWGGGFNQPQHF. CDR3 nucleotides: TGTGCCAGCAGCTGGGGTGGGGGCTTTAATCAGCCCCAGCATTTT.

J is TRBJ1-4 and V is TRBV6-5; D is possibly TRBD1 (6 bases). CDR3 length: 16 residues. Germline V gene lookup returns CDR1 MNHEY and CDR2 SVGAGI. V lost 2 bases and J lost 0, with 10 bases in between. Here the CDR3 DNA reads TGTGCCAGCAGTTACGGTCGGACAGCAACTAATGAAAAACTGTTTTTT. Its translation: CASSYGRTATNEKLFF.

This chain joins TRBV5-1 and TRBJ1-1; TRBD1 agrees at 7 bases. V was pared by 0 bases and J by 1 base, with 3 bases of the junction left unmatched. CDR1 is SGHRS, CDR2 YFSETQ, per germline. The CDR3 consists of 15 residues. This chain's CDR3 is CASSLARGENTEAFF. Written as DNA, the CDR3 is TGCGCCAGCAGCTTGGCCAGGGGGGAGAACACTGAAGCTTTCTTT.

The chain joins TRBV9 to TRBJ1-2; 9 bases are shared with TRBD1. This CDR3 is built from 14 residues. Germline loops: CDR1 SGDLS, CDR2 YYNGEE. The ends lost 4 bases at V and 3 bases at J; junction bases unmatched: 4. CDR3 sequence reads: CASSSRTGDYGYTF. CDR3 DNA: TGTGCCAGCAGCTCCCGGACAGGGGACTATGGCTACACCTTC.

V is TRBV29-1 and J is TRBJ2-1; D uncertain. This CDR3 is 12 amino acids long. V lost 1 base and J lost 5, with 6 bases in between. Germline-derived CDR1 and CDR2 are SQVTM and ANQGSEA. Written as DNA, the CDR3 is TGCAGCGTTGAAGCGTCCGACAATGAGCAGTTCTTC. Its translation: CSVEASDNEQFF.

CDR3: CASSPRAGLAAETQYF. The CDR3 bases are TGTGCCAGCAGCCCGAGGGCGGGACTAGCGGCGGAGACCCAGTACTTC. The chain uses TRBV7-2 and TRBJ2-5; 11 bases are shared with TRBD2. Germline-derived CDR1 and CDR2 are SGHTA and FQGNSA. The CDR3 has 16 residues. J gave up 5 bases and V 5 bases, and 10 bases lay outside the gene matches.

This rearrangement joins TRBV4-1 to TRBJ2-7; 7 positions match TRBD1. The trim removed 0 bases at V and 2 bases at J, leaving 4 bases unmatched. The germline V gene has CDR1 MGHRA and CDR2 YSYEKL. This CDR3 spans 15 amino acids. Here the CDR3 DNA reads TGCGCCAGCAGCCAAGATCGAGGGACAGCCTACGAGCAGTACTTC. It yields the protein CASSQDRGTAYEQYF.

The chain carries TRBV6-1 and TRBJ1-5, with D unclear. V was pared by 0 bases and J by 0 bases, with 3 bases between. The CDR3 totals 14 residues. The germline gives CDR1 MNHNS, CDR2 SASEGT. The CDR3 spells CASSEALSNQPQHF. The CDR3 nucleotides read TGTGCCAGCAGTGAAGCCCTTAGCAATCAGCCCCAGCATTTT.

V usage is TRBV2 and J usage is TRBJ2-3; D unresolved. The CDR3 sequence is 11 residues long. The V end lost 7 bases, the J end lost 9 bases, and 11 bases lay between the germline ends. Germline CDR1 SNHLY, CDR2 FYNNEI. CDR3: CASTSEQTQYF. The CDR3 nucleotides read TGTGCCAGCACGTCCGAACAGACGCAGTATTTT.

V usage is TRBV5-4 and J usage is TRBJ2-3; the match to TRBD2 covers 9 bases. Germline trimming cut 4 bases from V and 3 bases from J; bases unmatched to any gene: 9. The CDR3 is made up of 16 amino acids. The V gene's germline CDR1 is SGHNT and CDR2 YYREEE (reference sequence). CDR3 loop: CASSPYLAGRTDTQYF. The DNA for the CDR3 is TGTGCCAGCAGCCCCTACCTAGCGGGGAGAACAGATACGCAGTATTTT.

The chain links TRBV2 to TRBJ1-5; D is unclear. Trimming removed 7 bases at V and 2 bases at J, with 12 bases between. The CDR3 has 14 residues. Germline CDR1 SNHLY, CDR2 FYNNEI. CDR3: CASKGGGRNQPQHF. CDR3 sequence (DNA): TGTGCCAGCAAAGGTGGAGGACGCAATCAGCCCCAGCATTTT.

The CDR3 is CASSLSRRVLSFTGELFF. As DNA, the CDR3 is TGTGCCAGCAGCTTAAGCAGGCGCGTTTTAAGTTTCACCGGGGAGCTGTTTTTT. This chain uses TRBV13 with TRBJ2-2; D gene ambiguous. CDR1 PRHDT and CDR2 FYEKMQ come from the germline V gene (reference sequence). The CDR3 totals 18 residues. Trimming removed 2 bases from V and 4 bases from J, with 20 bases in between.

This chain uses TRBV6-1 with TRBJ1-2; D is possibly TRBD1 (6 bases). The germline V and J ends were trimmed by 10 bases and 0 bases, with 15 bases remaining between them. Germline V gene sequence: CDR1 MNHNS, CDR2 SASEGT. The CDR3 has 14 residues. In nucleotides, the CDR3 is TGTGCCACCCAGGGCAGGGGATCTAACTATGGCTACACCTTC. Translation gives CATQGRGSNYGYTF.

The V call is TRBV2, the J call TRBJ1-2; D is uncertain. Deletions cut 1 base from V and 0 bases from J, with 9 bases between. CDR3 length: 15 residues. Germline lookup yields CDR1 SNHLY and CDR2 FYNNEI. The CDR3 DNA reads TGTGCCAGCAGTGAAGGGTCCTTAGCTAACTATGGCTACACCTTC. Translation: CASSEGSLANYGYTF.

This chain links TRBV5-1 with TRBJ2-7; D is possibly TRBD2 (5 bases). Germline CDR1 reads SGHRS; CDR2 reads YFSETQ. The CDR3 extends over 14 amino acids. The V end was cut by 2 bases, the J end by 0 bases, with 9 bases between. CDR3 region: CASSFAGPSYEQYF. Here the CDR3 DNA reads TGCGCCAGCAGCTTTGCGGGTCCCTCCTACGAGCAGTACTTC.

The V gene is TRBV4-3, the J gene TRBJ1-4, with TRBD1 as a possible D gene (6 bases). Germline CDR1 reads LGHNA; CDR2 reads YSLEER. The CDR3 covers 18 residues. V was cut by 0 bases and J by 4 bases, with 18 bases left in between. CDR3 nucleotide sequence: TGCGCCAGCAGCCAAGATAACTTCGGGGGGGGCTTTAATGAAAAACTGTTTTTT. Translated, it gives CASSQDNFGGGFNEKLFF.

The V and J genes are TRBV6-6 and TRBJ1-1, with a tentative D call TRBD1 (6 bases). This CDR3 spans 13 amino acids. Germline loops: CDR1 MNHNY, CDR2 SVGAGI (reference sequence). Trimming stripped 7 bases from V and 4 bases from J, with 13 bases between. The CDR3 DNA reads TGTGCCAGCACTATAGAGGGGGTCACTGAAGCTTTCTTT. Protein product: CASTIEGVTEAFF.

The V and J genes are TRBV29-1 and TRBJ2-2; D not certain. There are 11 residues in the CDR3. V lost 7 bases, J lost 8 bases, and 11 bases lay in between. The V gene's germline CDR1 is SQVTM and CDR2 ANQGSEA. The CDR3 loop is CSATTSGELFF. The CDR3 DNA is TGCAGCGCTACGACATCTGGGGAGCTGTTTTTT.

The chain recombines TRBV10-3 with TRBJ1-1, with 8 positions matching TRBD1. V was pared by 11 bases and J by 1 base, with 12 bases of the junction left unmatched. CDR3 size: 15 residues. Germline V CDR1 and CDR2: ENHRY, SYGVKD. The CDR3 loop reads CAPQTGAIPNTEAFF. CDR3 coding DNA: TGTGCCCCCCAGACAGGGGCGATTCCGAACACTGAAGCTTTCTTT.

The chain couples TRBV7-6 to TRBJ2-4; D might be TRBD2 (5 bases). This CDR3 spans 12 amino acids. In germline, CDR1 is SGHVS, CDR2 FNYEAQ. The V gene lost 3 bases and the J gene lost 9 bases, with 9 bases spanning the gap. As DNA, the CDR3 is TGTGCCAGCAGCTTCGGGGATGGCATTCAGTACTTC. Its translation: CASSFGDGIQYF.

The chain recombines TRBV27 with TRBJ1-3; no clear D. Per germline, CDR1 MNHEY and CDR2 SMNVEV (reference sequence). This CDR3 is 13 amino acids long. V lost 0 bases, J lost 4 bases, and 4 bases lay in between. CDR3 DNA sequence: TGTGCCAGCAGTTTATCTGCGGGAAACACCATATATTTT. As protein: CASSLSAGNTIYF.

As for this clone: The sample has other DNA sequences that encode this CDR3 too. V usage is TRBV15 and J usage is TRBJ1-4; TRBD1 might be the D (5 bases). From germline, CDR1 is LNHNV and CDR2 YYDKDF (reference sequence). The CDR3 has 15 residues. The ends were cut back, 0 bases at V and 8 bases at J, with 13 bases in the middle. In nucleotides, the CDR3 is TGTGCCACCAGCAGAGATCCCCAGGGTGGAGAAAAACTGTTTTTT. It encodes CATSRDPQGGEKLFF.

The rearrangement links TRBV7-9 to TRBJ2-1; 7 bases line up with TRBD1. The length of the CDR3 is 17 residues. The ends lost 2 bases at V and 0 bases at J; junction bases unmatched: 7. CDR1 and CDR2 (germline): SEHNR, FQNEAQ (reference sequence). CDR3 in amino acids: CASSLRTGVSSYNEQFF. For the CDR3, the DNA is TGTGCCAGCAGCTTACGTACAGGGGTGAGCTCCTACAATGAGCAGTTCTTC.

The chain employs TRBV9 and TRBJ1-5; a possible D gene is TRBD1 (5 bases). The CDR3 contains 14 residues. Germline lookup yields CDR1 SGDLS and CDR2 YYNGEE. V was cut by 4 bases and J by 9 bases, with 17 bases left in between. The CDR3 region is CASSPRTYGAPQHF. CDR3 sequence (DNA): TGTGCCAGCAGCCCCCGGACATACGGAGCGCCCCAGCATTTT.

For the CDR3, the DNA is TGTGCCGACCGGGGGGACCAAGAGACCCAGTACTTC. Residues: CADRGDQETQYF. This sequence joins TRBV2 and TRBJ2-5; the match to TRBD2 covers 7 bases. V was pared by 11 bases and J by 0 bases, with 3 bases of the junction left unmatched. Germline-derived CDR1 and CDR2 are SNHLY and FYNNEI. The CDR3 has 12 amino acids. The variable domain in full, completed from reference TRBV2 and TRBJ2-5, reads EPEVTQTPSHQVTQMGQEVILRCVPISNHLYFYWYRQILGQKVEFLVSFYNNEISEKSEIFDDQFSVERPDGSNFTLKIRSTKLEDSAMYFCADRGDQETQYFGPGTRLLVL.